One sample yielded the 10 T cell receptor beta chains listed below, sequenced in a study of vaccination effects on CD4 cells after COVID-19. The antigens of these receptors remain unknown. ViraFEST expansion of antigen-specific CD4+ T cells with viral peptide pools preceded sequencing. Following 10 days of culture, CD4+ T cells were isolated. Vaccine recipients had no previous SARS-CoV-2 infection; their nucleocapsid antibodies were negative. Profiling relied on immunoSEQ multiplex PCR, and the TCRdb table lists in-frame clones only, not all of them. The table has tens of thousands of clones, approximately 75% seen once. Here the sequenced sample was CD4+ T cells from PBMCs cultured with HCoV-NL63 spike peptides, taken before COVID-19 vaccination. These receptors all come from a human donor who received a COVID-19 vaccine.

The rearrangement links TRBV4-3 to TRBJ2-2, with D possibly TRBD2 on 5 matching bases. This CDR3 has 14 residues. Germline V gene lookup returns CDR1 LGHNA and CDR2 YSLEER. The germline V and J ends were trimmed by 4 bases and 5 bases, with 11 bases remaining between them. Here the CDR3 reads CASSPGILTGELFF. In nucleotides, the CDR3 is TGCGCCAGCAGCCCCGGGATCTTAACCGGGGAGCTGTTTTTT.

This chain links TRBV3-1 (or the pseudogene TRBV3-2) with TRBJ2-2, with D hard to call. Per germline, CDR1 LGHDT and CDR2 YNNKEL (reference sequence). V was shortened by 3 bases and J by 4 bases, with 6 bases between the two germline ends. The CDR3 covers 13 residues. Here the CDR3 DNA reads TGTGCCAGCAGCCAGCAGACCACCGGGGAGCTGTTTTTT. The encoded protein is CASSQQTTGELFF.

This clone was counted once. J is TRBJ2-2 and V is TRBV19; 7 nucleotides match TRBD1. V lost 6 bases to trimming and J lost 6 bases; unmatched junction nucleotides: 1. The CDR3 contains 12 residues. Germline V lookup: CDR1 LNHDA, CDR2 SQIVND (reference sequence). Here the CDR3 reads CASRGGSGELFF. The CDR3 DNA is TGTGCCAGTAGAGGGGGCTCCGGGGAGCTGTTTTTT.

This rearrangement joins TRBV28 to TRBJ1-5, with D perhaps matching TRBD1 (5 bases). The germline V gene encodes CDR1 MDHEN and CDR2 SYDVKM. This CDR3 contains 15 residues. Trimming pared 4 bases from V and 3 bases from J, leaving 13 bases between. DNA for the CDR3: TGTGCCAGCAGTTCCCCCCAGACAGACAATCAGCCCCAGCATTTT. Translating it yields CASSSPQTDNQPQHF.

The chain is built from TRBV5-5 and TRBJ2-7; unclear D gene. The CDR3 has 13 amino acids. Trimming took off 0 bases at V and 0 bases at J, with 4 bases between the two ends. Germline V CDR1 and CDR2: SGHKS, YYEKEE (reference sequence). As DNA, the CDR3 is TGTGCCAGCAGCTTGGGGAGCTCCTACGAGCAGTACGTC. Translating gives CASSLGSSYEQYV.

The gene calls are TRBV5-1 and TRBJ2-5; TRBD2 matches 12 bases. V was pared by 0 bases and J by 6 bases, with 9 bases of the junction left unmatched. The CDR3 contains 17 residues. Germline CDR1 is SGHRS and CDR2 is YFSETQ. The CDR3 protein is CASSLGGLAGIWQTQYF. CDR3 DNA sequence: TGCGCCAGCAGCTTGGGAGGACTAGCGGGAATCTGGCAGACCCAGTACTTC. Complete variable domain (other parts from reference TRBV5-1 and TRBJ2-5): KAGVTQTPRYLIKTRGQQVTLSCSPISGHRSVSWYQQTPGQGLQFLFEYFSETQRNKGNFPGRFSGRQFSNSRSEMNVSTLELGDSALYLCASSLGGLAGIWQTQYFGPGTRLLVL.

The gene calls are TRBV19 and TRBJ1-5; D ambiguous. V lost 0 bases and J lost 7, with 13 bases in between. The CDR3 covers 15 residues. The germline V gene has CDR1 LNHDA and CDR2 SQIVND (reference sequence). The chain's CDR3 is CASSIDRVQEQPQHF. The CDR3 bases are TGTGCCAGTAGTATAGATCGAGTTCAGGAGCAGCCCCAGCATTTT.

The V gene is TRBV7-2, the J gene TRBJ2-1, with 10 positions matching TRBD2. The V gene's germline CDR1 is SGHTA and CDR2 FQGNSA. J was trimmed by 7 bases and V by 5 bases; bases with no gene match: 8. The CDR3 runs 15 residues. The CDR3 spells CASSQGLAFGNEQFF. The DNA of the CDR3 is TGTGCCAGCAGCCAGGGACTAGCGTTCGGGAATGAGCAGTTCTTC.

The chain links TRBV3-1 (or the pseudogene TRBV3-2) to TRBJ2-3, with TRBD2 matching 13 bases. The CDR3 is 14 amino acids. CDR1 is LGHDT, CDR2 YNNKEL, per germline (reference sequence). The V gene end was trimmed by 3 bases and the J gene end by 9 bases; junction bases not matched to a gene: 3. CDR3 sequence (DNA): TGTGCCAGCAGCCACGGACTAGCGGGAGTAACGCAGTATTTT. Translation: CASSHGLAGVTQYF.

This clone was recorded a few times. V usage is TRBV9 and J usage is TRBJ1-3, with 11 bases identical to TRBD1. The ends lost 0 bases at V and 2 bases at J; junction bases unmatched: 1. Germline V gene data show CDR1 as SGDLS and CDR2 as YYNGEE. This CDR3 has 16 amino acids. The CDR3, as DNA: TGTGCCAGCAGCGTAGTGGGACAGGGGGCTGGAAACACCATATATTTT. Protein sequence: CASSVVGQGAGNTIYF.